The source of this TCR beta chain is a study of CD8+ T cells in alopecia areata. Study context: Treated patients took oral tofacitinib at 5 to 10 mg twice daily. Findings of the study overall: Normal skin's resident alphabeta T cells are also sequenced in scalp samples.

As to treatment: oral pan-JAK inhibitor, 5-10 mg twice daily. Once RNA had been extracted, it was reverse transcribed into cDNA to act as the sequencing template. Clones were sequenced by immunoSEQ multiplex PCR, and TCRdb holds only the in-frame ones, with some missing. The sample carries over 70,000 clones, approximately 66% recorded once. CDR1 is MNHEY and CDR2 is SMNVEV in the germline V gene (reference sequence). V was shortened by 0 bases and J by 4 bases, with 9 bases between the two germline ends. The CDR3 covers 14 residues. Points on this clone: Its antigen is currently unknown.

Here the sequenced sample was CD8+ T cells sorted from blood, taken at week 24, from a patient treated with tofacitinib. The clonotype comes from a human donor with alopecia areata. J is TRBJ1-1 and V is TRBV27, with D tentatively TRBD1 (5 bases). CDR3 nucleotides: TGTGCCAGCAGTTTATCAGGAGGGGCCACTGAAGCTTTCTTT. Protein product: CASSLSGGATEAFF.